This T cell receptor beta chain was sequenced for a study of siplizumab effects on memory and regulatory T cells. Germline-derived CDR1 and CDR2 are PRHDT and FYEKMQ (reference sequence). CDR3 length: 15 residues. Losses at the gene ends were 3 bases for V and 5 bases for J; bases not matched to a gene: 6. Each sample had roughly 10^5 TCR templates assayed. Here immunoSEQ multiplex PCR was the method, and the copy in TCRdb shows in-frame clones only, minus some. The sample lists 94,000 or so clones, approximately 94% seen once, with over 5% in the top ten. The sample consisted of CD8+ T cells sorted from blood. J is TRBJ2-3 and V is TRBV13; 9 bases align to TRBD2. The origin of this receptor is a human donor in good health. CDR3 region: CASSLGTSSGDTQYF. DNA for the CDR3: TGTGCCAGCAGCTTGGGGACTAGCTCAGGAGATACGCAGTATTTT.